These T cell receptor beta chains were read from a single sample in a study of neurological immune-mediated disorders. TCRdb reprocessed the 5' RACE reads with MiXCR, giving one entry per CDR3 protein. The sample contains 50,000 or so distinct CDR3 sequences, under 3.5% of which appear only once. The sequenced material came from PBMCs. These TCRs come from a woman aged 55-70 years with multiple sclerosis. CDR3s include the opening cysteine and the closing phenylalanine or tryptophan. The size entry is marked missing in some rows and otherwise reads once, few, many or a size class.

TRBV6-5	many	TRBJ2-1	CASSFIGYNEQFF
TRBV4-2	many	TRBJ2-2	CASSLGGGGYLTGELFF
TRBV20-1	many	TRBJ2-2	CSARAVWAGDRGDGELFF
TRBV29-1	many	TRBJ1-2	CSPARGCYTF
TRBV12-3/TRBV12-4	many	TRBJ2-2	CASSSNHGRLGENTGELFF
TRBV28	many	TRBJ1-5	CASRAGGLKLLKNNQPQHF
TRBV28	many	TRBJ2-7	CASSLRGFYEQYF
TRBV20-1	many	TRBJ1-5	CSARESQPQHF
TRBV19	.	TRBJ2-2	CASSIDPTGALFF
TRBV20-1	many	TRBJ2-2	CSAREGNTGELFF
TRBV12-3/TRBV12-4	many	TRBJ1-6	CASSFGQGNSPLHF
TRBV6-5	many	TRBJ1-6	CASSSGARSSYNSPLHF
TRBV10-3	many	TRBJ2-1	CAISESVDHEQFF
TRBV20-1	many	TRBJ2-7	CSAKNSGPYEQYF
TRBV11-2	many	TRBJ1-2	CAGNDRSNGYTF
TRBV7-9	.	TRBJ1-1	CASSFVWNTEAFF
TRBV15	many	TRBJ2-2	CATSRPGFGELFF
TRBV20-1	many	TRBJ2-3	CSARDALGAGGWERDTQYF
TRBV4-1	many	TRBJ1-4	CASSQDGTGGFEKLFF
TRBV20-1	many	TRBJ2-7	CSGLIRHSYEQYF
TRBV4-1	many	TRBJ2-7	CASQNRLELGEQYF
TRBV20-1	many	TRBJ2-5	CSARVTGRETQYF
TRBV10-3	many	TRBJ2-3	CAITAGGDADTQYF
TRBV5-1	many	TRBJ2-7	CASSLASGYEQYF
TRBV5-1	many	TRBJ2-5	CASSFERFNEETQYF
TRBV7-8	many	TRBJ1-5	CASSQQGAGQPQHF
TRBV4-3	many	TRBJ1-2	CASSQDPGTGYYGYTF
TRBV2	many	TRBJ1-3	CASSEQGARNTIYF
TRBV4-2	many	TRBJ2-3	CASSQDRQGITDTQYF
TRBV18	many	TRBJ2-1	CASSPVTGGGNEQFF
TRBV7-9	many	TRBJ2-2	CASSWARRGNTGELFF
TRBV14	many	TRBJ2-1	CASSRLAGISEQFF
TRBV12-3/TRBV12-4	many	TRBJ1-4	CASSFSGEGRGKLFF
TRBV20-1	many	TRBJ2-5	CSASSTGGQETQYF
TRBV10-3	.	TRBJ1-1	CAISESGWREVNTEAFF
TRBV28	many	TRBJ2-3	CASSLSWGLTDTQYF
TRBV6-5	many	TRBJ2-1	CASSYYHEQFF
TRBV5-1	many	TRBJ1-5	CASSFGVDQPQHF
TRBV20-1	.	TRBJ2-2	CSASRGNGELFF
TRBV4-1	many	TRBJ1-5	CASSRLGTVGQPQHF
TRBV6-6	many	TRBJ1-1	CASSFGQGTNTEAFF
TRBV12-3/TRBV12-4	many	TRBJ1-5	CASSRDGNQPQHF
TRBV19	few	TRBJ1-1	CASSSRGQGATKAFF
TRBV5-1	many	TRBJ2-2	CASSQRQGGGELFF